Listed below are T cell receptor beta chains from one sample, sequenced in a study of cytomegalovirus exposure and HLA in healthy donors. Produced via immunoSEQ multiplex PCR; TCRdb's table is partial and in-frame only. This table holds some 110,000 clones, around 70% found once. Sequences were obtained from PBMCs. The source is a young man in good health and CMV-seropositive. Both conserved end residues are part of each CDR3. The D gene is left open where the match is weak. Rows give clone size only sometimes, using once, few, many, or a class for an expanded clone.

DNA: TGTGCCAGCAGCTTAGGGGCCTCGGGGACAGAGTACTATGGCTACACCTTC
CDR3: CASSLGASGTEYYGYTF
J: TRBJ1-2
D: TRBD1
V: TRBV13
size: .

DNA: TGTGCCAGCAGCGTAGGACAGGGCGAAGAGACCCAGTACTTC
CDR3: CASSVGQGEETQYF
J: TRBJ2-5
D: TRBD1
V: TRBV9
size: few

DNA: TGCGCCAGCAGCACCGGGACAAAGAACACCGGGGAGCTGTTTTTT
CDR3: CASSTGTKNTGELFF
J: TRBJ2-2
D: .
V: TRBV5-1
size: .

DNA: TGTGCCAGCAGTTTCGGGACAGAGGGCCCCTATGGCTACACCTTC
CDR3: CASSFGTEGPYGYTF
J: TRBJ1-2
D: TRBD1
V: TRBV6-5
size: few

DNA: TGTGCCAGCATGAGGGAGACAGGGAGTGGCTACACCTTC
CDR3: CASMRETGSGYTF
J: TRBJ1-2
D: TRBD1
V: TRBV2
size: .

DNA: TGTGCCAGCAGTGAGGGAGCTTTTTCAACTAATGAAAAACTGTTTTTT
CDR3: CASSEGAFSTNEKLFF
J: TRBJ1-4
D: .
V: TRBV2
size: .

DNA: TGTGCCAGCAGCCCCACTAGCGGGGGGACCGGGGAGCTGTTTTTT
CDR3: CASSPTSGGTGELFF
J: TRBJ2-2
D: TRBD2
V: TRBV6-6
size: .

DNA: TGTGCCAGCAGCGTGAGGACCCTGGGTGGGGGCTCCGGGGAGCTGTTTTTT
CDR3: CASSVRTLGGGSGELFF
J: TRBJ2-2
D: .
V: TRBV9
size: .

DNA: TGTGCCAGCAGCTTAACAGGGTCGCGGAACACTGAAGCTTTCTTT
CDR3: CASSLTGSRNTEAFF
J: TRBJ1-1
D: .
V: TRBV7-8
size: .

DNA: TGTGCCAGCAGCTCCCCACAGGGGGGAGAGACCCAGTACTTC
CDR3: CASSSPQGGETQYF
J: TRBJ2-5
D: TRBD1
V: TRBV5-6
size: .

DNA: TGTGCCAGCACCGTGGGAACCGGGACAAATAATTCACCCCTCCACTTT
CDR3: CASTVGTGTNNSPLHF
J: TRBJ1-6
D: .
V: TRBV5-5
size: .

DNA: TGTGCCATCAGTGAGTTGGGACCGGGACAGTCTAACTATGGCTACACCTTC
CDR3: CAISELGPGQSNYGYTF
J: TRBJ1-2
D: TRBD1
V: TRBV10-3
size: .

DNA: TGTGCCAGCAGCTTATTCCGGGAGTCGATCTCCTATGGCTACACCTTC
CDR3: CASSLFRESISYGYTF
J: TRBJ1-2
D: .
V: TRBV11-2
size: .

DNA: TGTGCCAGCAGCGCTTTGGACAGACATAGCAATCAGCCCCAGCATTTT
CDR3: CASSALDRHSNQPQHF
J: TRBJ1-5
D: .
V: TRBV9
size: .

DNA: TGTGCCAGCAACCCAGGGACTAGCTACCGAAATTTCACAGATACGCAGTATTTT
CDR3: CASNPGTSYRNFTDTQYF
J: TRBJ2-3
D: TRBD2
V: TRBV25-1
size: .

DNA: TGTGCCAGCAGCTCGCGGACAGCTAGCTCCTACGAGCAGTACTTC
CDR3: CASSSRTASSYEQYF
J: TRBJ2-7
D: .
V: TRBV7-2
size: .

DNA: TGTGCCAGTAGTAGGGCCGACAGAATCACAGATACGCAGTATTTT
CDR3: CASSRADRITDTQYF
J: TRBJ2-3
D: .
V: TRBV19
size: .

DNA: TGCGCCAGCAGCTTGGCCGTCAGGCCCGGGGAGCTGTTTTTT
CDR3: CASSLAVRPGELFF
J: TRBJ2-2
D: .
V: TRBV5-1
size: .

DNA: TGTGCCAGCAGAAACCACGAAGAGGGCACCGGGGAGCTGTTTTTT
CDR3: CASRNHEEGTGELFF
J: TRBJ2-2
D: .
V: TRBV6-4
size: .

DNA: TGCGCCAGCAGCTTCGGGACAGGGCAGCACACTGAAGCTTTCTTT
CDR3: CASSFGTGQHTEAFF
J: TRBJ1-1
D: TRBD1
V: TRBV5-1
size: few

DNA: TGTGCCAGCAACTCGATAGGACAGGACCAATCCAATGAGCAGTTCTTC
CDR3: CASNSIGQDQSNEQFF
J: TRBJ2-1
D: TRBD1
V: TRBV13
size: .

DNA: TGCGCCAGCAGCCGCGTCCTCCCCTTTTCCAAGGAGACCCAGTACTTC
CDR3: CASSRVLPFSKETQYF
J: TRBJ2-5
D: .
V: TRBV4-3
size: .